This T cell receptor beta chain derives from a study of beta chain features in type 1 diabetes (dated by TCRdb to the late 2010s). Study-wide context: No differences in mean age, gender distribution, total cell number or subset yield were found between patients and healthy donors. Across all samples, 107,917,701 sorted cells were examined, and cell number per subset correlated strongly with RNA yield. The study compared the TCRB repertoires of sorted circulating CD4+ T cell subsets in recently diagnosed type 1 diabetes patients with those in matched healthy donors. Regulatory and stem cell-like memory subsets were isolated from only 8 patients and about eight healthy donors, whereas naive and central memory subsets came from all 28 donors.

Summary of the overall study and its limitations: Because cDNA was sequenced instead of genomic DNA, highly expressing activated cells could be over-represented, though the groups showed no difference in activation or CD3 levels. Patients with type 1 diabetes made fewer insertions and deleted more nucleotides at VDJ recombination sites, implying thymic rearrangement abnormalities. Shorter templates might be favored by PCR, yet because patient and control samples were amplified and corrected together, any such skew would affect both groups equally. The naive, central memory and regulatory TCRB repertoires appeared to resemble one another more closely among patients than among healthy donors. Type 1 diabetes patients showed a moderate but significant shortening of TCRB CDR3 length in all four CD4+ subsets. HLA sub-analyses involved small numbers of individuals, so any influence of HLA type on TCRB rearrangement remained unresolved.

The High Capacity cDNA Reverse Transcription Kit was used to reverse transcribe all of the isolated RNA, meaning that expressed TCRB transcripts were what got sequenced. Deep immunoSEQ sequencing was applied to naive, central memory and regulatory T cell samples, giving an average of approximately 3.8 million total reads per sample. Sorted cells were lysed in RLT buffer and RNA was extracted with DNase-treated RNeasy Micro or Mini kits, depending on cell number. Each cell subset was processed separately to prevent cross-contamination, with patient and healthy donor samples processed together. TCRB sequences were amplified from cDNA with the immunoSEQ multiplex PCR, producing 87-bp fragments spanning the CDR3 region. Sequencing of the amplicons was done on the Illumina HiSeq platform. On the authors' methods: PCR bias was computationally corrected using synthetic template baselines, reads within Hamming distance 2 were collapsed, and singletons that could not be merged were discarded. By aligning reads against IMGT, V, D and J genes, CDR3 length, and insertions or deletions at six rearrangement sites were assigned. Clonotype counts were normalized to sorted cell number within each subset before computing true diversity and Gini coefficients with the tcR R package. The overlap coefficient, calculated on TCRB nucleotide sequences, was used to measure repertoire sharing. Out-of-frame TCRB sequences from naive cells were analyzed as a proxy for the pre-selection repertoire. The table was pulled from immuneACCESS by TCRdb, which kept in-frame rearrangements only. Such tables lose some clones; where checked, under half of the loss comes from unresolved V genes, and the rest has no known cause. The V and J calls and clone size were taken over from that table, and D and trimming were inferred from the DNA. This sample gives 600,000 to 700,000 clones in total; over 10% of them show up just once. The biggest ten clones account for more than 0.1% of the sample.

From each donor, a single peripheral blood sample of around 120 mL on average was drawn into heparinised tubes. Using a panel that included CD45RO, CCR7, CD25, CD127, CD95 and CD27, naive, central memory, regulatory and stem cell-like memory CD4+ T cells were sorted on a BD FACSAria II. All sorted populations exceeded 95% purity. PBMCs were isolated immediately by Lymphoprep density gradient centrifugation and stained directly without culture. To minimize batch effects, samples were stained and sorted in pairs, one healthy donor with one patient per experiment. The germline V gene supplies CDR1 SGHTA and CDR2 FQGTGA. V drops 3 bases and J drops 1 base, leaving 5 bases in between. The CDR3 holds 13 amino acids from the cysteine to the phenylalanine. Only the CDR3 region is kept as DNA, spanning 39 bases read in frame from base 1. This clone has only a few counts. Its antigen specificity is not known. Per-nucleotide qualities are absent, and no much larger clonotype sits a single base away.

The sequenced material came from naive CD4+ T cells from blood. The sample's cell subset or site label, decoded: true naive CD4+ T cells. The chain employs TRBV7-3 and TRBJ2-3, with the D gene call left open. This sequence was found in a man aged 30-40 years with type 1 diabetes. The nucleotide sequence reads TGTGCCAGCAGCTTCCAGGGCACAGATACGCAGTATTTT. Its translation reads: CASSFQGTDTQYF.